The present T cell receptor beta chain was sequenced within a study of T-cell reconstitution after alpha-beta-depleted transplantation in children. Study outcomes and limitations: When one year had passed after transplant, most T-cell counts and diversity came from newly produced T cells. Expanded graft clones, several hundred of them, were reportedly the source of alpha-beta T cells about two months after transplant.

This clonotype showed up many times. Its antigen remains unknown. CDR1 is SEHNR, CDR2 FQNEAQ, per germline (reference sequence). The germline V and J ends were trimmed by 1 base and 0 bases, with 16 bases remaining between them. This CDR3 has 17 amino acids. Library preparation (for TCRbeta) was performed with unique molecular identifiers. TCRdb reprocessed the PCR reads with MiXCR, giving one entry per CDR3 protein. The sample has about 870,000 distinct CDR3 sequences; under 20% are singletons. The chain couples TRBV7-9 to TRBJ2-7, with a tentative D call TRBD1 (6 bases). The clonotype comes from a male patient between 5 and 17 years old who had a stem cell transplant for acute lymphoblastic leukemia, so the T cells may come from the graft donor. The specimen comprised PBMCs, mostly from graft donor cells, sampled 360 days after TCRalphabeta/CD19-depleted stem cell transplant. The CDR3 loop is CASSLELALDSSYEQYF. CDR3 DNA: TGTGCCAGCAGCTTAGAATTAGCACTGGACAGCTCCTACGAGCAGTACTTC.